The clone carrying this T cell receptor (beta chain) has a handful of counts. The table came from immunoSEQ multiplex PCR; TCRdb's copy has only in-frame clones and leaves some out. The sample comprises approximately 40,000 clones, 80% to 90% of which are singletons, and approximately 4% rests with the top ten. The sample is drawn from a study of STAT5B mutations in CD4+ large granular lymphocyte leukemia. CDR1 is LNHDA and CDR2 is SQIVND in the germline V gene (reference sequence). This CDR3 is 13 amino acids long. V was cut by 2 bases and J by 7 bases, with 9 bases left in between. The gene calls are TRBV19 and TRBJ2-1; TRBD2 might be the D (5 bases). The clonotype was recovered from a human donor in good health. Sequencing input: CD4+ T cells from blood buffy coats. CDR3 loop: CASSILAKNEQFF. The CDR3 DNA reads as TGTGCCAGTAGTATACTAGCCAAGAATGAGCAGTTCTTC.